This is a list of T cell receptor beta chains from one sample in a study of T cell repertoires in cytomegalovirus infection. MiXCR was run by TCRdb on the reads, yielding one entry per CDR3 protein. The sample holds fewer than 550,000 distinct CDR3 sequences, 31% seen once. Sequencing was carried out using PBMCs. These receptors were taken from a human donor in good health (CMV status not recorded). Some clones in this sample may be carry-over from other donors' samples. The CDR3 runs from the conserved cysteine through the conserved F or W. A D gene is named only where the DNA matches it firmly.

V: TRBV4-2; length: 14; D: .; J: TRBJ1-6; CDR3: CASSQRTTGSPLHF
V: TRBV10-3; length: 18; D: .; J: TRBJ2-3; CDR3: CAISDPTPLAHVGDTQYF
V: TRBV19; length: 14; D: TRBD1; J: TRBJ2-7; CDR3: CASSTPGQIYEQYF
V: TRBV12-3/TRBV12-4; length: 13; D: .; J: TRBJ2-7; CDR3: CASSTDSSYEQYF
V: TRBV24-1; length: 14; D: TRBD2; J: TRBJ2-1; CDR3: CAVRPGGSGSEQFF
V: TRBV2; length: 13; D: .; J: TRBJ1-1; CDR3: CASSEWADTEAFF
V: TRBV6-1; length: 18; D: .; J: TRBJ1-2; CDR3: CASSPLGETGSNNYGYTF
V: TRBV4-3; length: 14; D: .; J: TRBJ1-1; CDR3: CASSQDEGETEAFF
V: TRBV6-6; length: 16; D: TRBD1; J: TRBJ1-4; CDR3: CASSYYRGQTNEKLFF
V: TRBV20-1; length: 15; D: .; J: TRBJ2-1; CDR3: CSARNQGTSLNEQFF
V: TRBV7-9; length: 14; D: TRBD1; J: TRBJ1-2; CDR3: CASSPTTGEHGYTF
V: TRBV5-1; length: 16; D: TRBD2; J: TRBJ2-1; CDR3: CASSMQTSGGPGEQFF
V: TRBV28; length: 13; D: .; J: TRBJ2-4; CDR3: CATEHLAKNIQYF
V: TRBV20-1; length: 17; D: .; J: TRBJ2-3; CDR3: CSARDAVKGSSTDTQYF
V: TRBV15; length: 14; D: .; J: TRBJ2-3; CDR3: CATSLFGAQDTQYF
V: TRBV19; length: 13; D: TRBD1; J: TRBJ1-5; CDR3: CASSLTGMEPQHF
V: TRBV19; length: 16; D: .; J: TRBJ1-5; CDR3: CASSTPVGARGQPQHF
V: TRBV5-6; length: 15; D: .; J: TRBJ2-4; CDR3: CASSLDWGPRNIQYF
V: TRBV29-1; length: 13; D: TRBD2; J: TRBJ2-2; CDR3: CSIMSSGGGELFF
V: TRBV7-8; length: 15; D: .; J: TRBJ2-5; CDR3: CASSPLTRRKETQYF
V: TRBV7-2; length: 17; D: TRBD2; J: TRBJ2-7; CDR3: CASSPPGLAGVSYEQYF
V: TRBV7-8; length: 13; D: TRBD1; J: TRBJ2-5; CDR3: CASSLHPGQGLYF
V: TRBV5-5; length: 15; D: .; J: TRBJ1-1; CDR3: CASSDQGALNTEAFF
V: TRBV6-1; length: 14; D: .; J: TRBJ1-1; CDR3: CASQLKLRNTEAFF
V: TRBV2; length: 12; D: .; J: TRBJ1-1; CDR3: CASRVMNTEAFF
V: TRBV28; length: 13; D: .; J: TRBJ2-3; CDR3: CASSLSQLDTQYF
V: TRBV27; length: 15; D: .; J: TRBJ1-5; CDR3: CASSLFSGNNQPQHF
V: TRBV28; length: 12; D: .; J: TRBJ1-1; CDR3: CASSSIGTEAFF
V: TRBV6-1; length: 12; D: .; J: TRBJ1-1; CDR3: CASSVHGAEAFF
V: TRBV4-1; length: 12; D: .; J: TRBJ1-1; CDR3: CASSQGGTESFF
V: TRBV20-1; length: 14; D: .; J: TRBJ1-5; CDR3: CSSRVGGGNQPQHF
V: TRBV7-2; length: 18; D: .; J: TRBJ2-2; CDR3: CASSSRMWDSTVAGELFF
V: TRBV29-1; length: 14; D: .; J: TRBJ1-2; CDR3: CSVTSSLPARGYTF
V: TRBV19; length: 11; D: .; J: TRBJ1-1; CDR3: CDISIFNEAFF
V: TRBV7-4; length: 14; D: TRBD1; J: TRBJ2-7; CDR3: CASSADRVSYEQYF
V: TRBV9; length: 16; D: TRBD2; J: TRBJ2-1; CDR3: CASSVWSAGGGNEQFF
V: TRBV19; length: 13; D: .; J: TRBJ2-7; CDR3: CASSMRGALEQYF
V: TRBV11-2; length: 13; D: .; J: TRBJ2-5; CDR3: CASSLKVSEAQYF
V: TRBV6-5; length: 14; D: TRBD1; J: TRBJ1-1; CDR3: CASRVRGRDTEAFF
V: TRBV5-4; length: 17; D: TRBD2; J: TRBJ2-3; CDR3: CASSLGLAGGITDTQYF
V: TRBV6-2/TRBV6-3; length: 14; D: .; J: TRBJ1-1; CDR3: CASSYYGPNTEAFF
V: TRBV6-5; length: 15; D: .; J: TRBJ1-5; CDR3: CASSYLGGRVQPQHF
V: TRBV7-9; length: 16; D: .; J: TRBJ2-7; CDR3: CASSLEVPASSYEQYF
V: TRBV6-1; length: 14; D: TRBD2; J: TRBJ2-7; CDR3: CASSNAGGSYEQYF
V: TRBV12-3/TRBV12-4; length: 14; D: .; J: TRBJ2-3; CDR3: CASSLWGPPDTQYF
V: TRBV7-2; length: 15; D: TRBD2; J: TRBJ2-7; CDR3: CASSLRRTSGEEQYF
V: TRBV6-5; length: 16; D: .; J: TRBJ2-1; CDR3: CASSYFRGASYNEQFF
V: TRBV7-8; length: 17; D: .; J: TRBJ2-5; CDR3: CASSLAGGLKRGETQYF
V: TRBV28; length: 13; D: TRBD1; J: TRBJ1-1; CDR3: CASRATGETEAFF
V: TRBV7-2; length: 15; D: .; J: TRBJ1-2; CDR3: CASSSDRSSSYGYTF
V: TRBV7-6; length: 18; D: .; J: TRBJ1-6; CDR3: CASSLEGSGSSYNSPLHF
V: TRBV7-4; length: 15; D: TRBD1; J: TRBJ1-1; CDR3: CASSSLTGGVVEAFF
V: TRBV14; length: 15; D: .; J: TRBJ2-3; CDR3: CASSQWGDSTDTQYF
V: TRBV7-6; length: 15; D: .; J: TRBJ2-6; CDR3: CASSGTSSGANVLTF
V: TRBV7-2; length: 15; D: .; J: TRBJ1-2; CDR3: CASSLDRGFGYGYTF
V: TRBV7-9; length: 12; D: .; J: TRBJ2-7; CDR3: CASSLAWDEQYF